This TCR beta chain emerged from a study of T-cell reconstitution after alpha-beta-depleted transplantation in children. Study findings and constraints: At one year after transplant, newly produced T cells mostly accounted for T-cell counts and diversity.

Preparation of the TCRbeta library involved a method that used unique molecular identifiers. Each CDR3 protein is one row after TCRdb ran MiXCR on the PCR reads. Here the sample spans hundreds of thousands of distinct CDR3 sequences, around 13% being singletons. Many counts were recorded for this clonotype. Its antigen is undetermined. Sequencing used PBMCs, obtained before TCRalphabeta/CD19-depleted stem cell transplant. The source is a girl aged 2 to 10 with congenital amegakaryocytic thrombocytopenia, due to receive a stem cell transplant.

The CDR3 DNA sequence: TGCAGCGTTGCTTCGGCGATTCGCTACGAGCAGTACTTC. The encoded protein is CSVASAIRYEQYF. V gene TRBV29-1 combines with J gene TRBJ2-7; D uncertain. V was trimmed by 4 bases and J by 3 bases, leaving 13 bases between them. CDR1 and CDR2 (germline): SQVTM, ANQGSEA. This CDR3 has 13 residues.